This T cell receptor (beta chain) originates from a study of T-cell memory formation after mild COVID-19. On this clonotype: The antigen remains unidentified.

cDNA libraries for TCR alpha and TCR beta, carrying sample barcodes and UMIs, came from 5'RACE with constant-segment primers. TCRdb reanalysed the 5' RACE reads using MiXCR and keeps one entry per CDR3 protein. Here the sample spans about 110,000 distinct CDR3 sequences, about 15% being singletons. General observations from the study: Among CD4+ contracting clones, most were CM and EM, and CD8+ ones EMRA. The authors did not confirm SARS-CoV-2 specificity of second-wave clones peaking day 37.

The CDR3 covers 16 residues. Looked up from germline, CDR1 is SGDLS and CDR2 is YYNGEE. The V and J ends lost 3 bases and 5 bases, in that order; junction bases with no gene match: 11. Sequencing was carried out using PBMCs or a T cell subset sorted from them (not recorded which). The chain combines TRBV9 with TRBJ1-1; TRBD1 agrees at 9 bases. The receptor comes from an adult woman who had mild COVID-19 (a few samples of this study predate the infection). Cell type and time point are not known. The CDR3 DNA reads TGTGCCAGCAGCGCCCCGGGACAGGGCTGGGGAACTGAAGCTTTCTTT. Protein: CASSAPGQGWGTEAFF.